The 29 T cell receptor beta chains in this list originate from one sample, sequenced in a study of blood T cell repertoires in COVID-19. Using immunoSEQ multiplex PCR, the repertoire was profiled, and TCRdb retains in-frame clones only, with some absent. The table lists 190,000 or so clones, roughly 85% of them singletons. The source material was PBMCs or T cells enriched from blood (not recorded which). These receptors were collected from a man between 35 and 55 years old who had recovered from COVID-19.

The gene calls are TRBV27 and TRBJ1-1, with a tentative D call TRBD1 (6 bases). Germline lookup yields CDR1 MNHEY and CDR2 SMNVEV (reference sequence). The CDR3 sequence is 13 residues long. Trimming shortened V by 3 bases and J by 4 bases, and 9 bases separated the two germline ends. The CDR3 DNA reads as TGTGCCAGCAGTTTCGACAGGAGCACTGAAGCTTTCTTT. Protein sequence: CASSFDRSTEAFF.

This clone was detected once. The chain links TRBV27 to TRBJ1-2; the D is unclear. Germline values: CDR1 MNHEY, CDR2 SMNVEV (reference sequence). V lost 1 base and J lost 2, with 8 bases in between. The CDR3 consists of 14 residues. CDR3 DNA: TGTGCCAGCAGTTTATTACCGGTGAACTATGGCTACACCTTC. It is translated as CASSLLPVNYGYTF.

The CDR3 reads CASSQVAGGNQPQHF. In nucleotides, the CDR3 is TGCGCCAGCAGCCAAGTGGCAGGGGGGAATCAGCCCCAGCATTTT. The chain carries TRBV4-1 and TRBJ1-5, with TRBD1 matching 7 bases. V lost 1 base to trimming and J lost 4 bases; unmatched junction nucleotides: 4. Germline CDR1 reads MGHRA; CDR2 reads YSYEKL. The CDR3 totals 15 residues.

Here the CDR3 DNA reads TGTGCCAGCAGCTCTCAGGAGACCCAGTACTTC. Translation gives CASSSQETQYF. V usage is TRBV9 and J usage is TRBJ2-5, with D unclear. CDR3 size: 11 residues. From germline, CDR1 is SGDLS and CDR2 YYNGEE. V was clipped by 4 bases and J by 5 bases, with 6 bases between them. Complete variable domain (other parts from reference TRBV9 and TRBJ2-5): DSGVTQTPKHLITATGQRVTLRCSPRSGDLSVYWYQQSLDQGLQFLIQYYNGEERAKGNILERFSAQQFPDLHSELNLSSLELGDSALYFCASSSQETQYFGPGTRLLVL.

The chain has TRBV7-9 and TRBJ1-2, with no clear D. Trimming cost V 5 bases and J 6 bases, with 13 bases left between them. CDR3 size: 13 residues. Germline CDR1 is SEHNR and CDR2 is FQNEAQ (reference sequence). CDR3 DNA sequence: TGTGCCAGCAGCCCCTTGGGCCACGATGGCTACACCTTC. Its protein is CASSPLGHDGYTF.

The chain carries TRBV3-1 (or the pseudogene TRBV3-2) and TRBJ2-1, with D tentatively TRBD1 (5 bases). The CDR3 is 15 amino acids. Germline-derived CDR1 and CDR2 are LGHDT and YNNKEL (reference sequence). V was shortened by 2 bases and J by 0 bases, with 8 bases between the two germline ends. The CDR3 nucleotides are TGTGCCAGCAGCCAAAGGGGCAGCTCCTACAATGAGCAGTTCTTC. Its translation: CASSQRGSSYNEQFF.

V usage is TRBV5-4 and J usage is TRBJ1-1; D may be TRBD1 (5 bases). Germline V gene sequence: CDR1 SGHNT, CDR2 YYREEE (reference sequence). V was pared by 5 bases and J by 0 bases, with 11 bases between. This CDR3 spans 14 amino acids. In DNA form, the CDR3 reads TGTGCCAGCAGAGCTGACAGTCTGAACACTGAAGCTTTCTTT. It encodes CASRADSLNTEAFF.

V is TRBV27 and J is TRBJ2-1; TRBD2 agrees at 9 bases. V lost 6 bases to trimming and J lost 0 bases; unmatched junction nucleotides: 6. The CDR3 is 16 residues long. Germline CDR1 and CDR2: MNHEY and SMNVEV (reference sequence). CDR3 bases: TGTGCCAGCAGCACCCGTAGCGGGAGCTCCTACAATGAGCAGTTCTTC. Translated, it gives CASSTRSGSSYNEQFF.

J is TRBJ2-7 and V is TRBV29-1; 11 positions agree with TRBD1. The germline V gene encodes CDR1 SQVTM and CDR2 ANQGSEA. This CDR3 region has 13 residues. The ends lost 4 bases at V and 4 bases at J; junction bases unmatched: 3. This CDR3 reads CSVGDRGRYEQYF. Written as DNA, the CDR3 is TGCAGCGTTGGGGACAGGGGGAGATACGAGCAGTACTTC.

The CDR3 nucleotides are TGTGCCAGCAGCTTAGGCAGGGAAGGAAACACCATATATTTT. Protein: CASSLGREGNTIYF. The chain employs TRBV7-9 and TRBJ1-3; possible D gene TRBD1, 5 bases. In germline, CDR1 is SEHNR, CDR2 FQNEAQ (reference sequence). The CDR3 extends over 14 amino acids. V was cut by 1 base and J by 4 bases, with 8 bases left in between.

V is TRBV4-2 and J is TRBJ2-1; the match to TRBD2 covers 12 bases. The CDR3 has 15 residues. CDR1 is LGHNA and CDR2 is YNFKEQ in the germline V gene. V shed 5 bases and J 5 bases; nucleotides not matched to a gene: 4. DNA for the CDR3: TGTGCCAGCAGCTTCAGACTAGCGGGAGACAATGAGCAGTTCTTC. This gives the protein CASSFRLAGDNEQFF.

The rearrangement links TRBV7-3 to TRBJ1-3, with a tentative D call TRBD1 (6 bases). Germline CDR1 is SGHTA and CDR2 is FQGTGA. Trimming removed 2 bases at V and 8 bases at J, with 13 bases between. The CDR3 runs 14 residues. The CDR3 protein is CASSLGGFFDTIYF. The CDR3 region has the DNA TGTGCCAGCAGCTTAGGGGGCTTCTTTGACACCATATATTTT.

This clone is labeled as medium-sized. The genes are TRBV19 and TRBJ1-5, with 9 bases identical to TRBD1. Unmatched junction bases numbered 2, after V lost 5 bases and J lost 6 bases. CDR3 size: 13 residues. CDR1 is LNHDA, CDR2 SQIVND, per germline (reference sequence). CDR3 residues: CASSEQGAQPQHF. The CDR3 DNA reads TGTGCCAGTAGTGAACAGGGGGCTCAGCCCCAGCATTTT.

The V and J genes are TRBV4-1 and TRBJ1-2; D unclear. V was trimmed by 1 base and J by 3 bases, leaving 12 bases between them. Per the germline V gene, CDR1 is MGHRA and CDR2 is YSYEKL. The CDR3 totals 15 residues. Written as DNA, the CDR3 is TGCGCCAGCAGCCAAGGGGCCGGGGAGCACTATGGCTACACCTTC. Translation gives CASSQGAGEHYGYTF.

In its sample, this clone was seen a few times. The DNA of the CDR3 is TGTGCCAGCAGCCAAGGCCCCGGGACAGGGAAGTTCTTC. Its translation is CASSQGPGTGKFF. The chain employs TRBV14 and TRBJ2-1; 9 positions agree with TRBD1. The CDR3 extends over 13 amino acids. With 1 base clipped from V and 14 bases from J, the junction kept 6 bases outside the gene matches. Germline CDR1 is SGHDN and CDR2 is FVKESK. Complete variable domain (other parts from reference TRBV14 and TRBJ2-1): EAGVTQFPSHSVIEKGQTVTLRCDPISGHDNLYWYRRVMGKEIKFLLHFVKESKQDESGMPNNRFLAERTGGTYSTLKVQPAELEDSGVYFCASSQGPGTGKFFGPGTRLTVL.

V is TRBV5-1 and J is TRBJ2-5; tentatively, D is TRBD2 (6 bases). Germline CDR1 and CDR2: SGHRS and YFSETQ. The CDR3 loop spans 14 amino acids. V lost 4 bases and J 1 base, leaving 11 bases between the germline ends. The CDR3 reads CASSPAGTQETQYF. The CDR3 region has the DNA TGCGCCAGCAGCCCTGCGGGAACCCAAGAGACCCAGTACTTC.

This chain joins TRBV19 and TRBJ2-7; TRBD1 might be the D (5 bases). The germline CDR1 and CDR2 sequences are LNHDA and SQIVND (reference sequence). V gave up 4 bases and J gave up 6 bases, with 19 bases separating them. The CDR3 sequence is 15 residues long. The CDR3 here is CASSTGIGVRGEQYF. The DNA for the CDR3 is TGTGCCAGTAGTACAGGGATTGGAGTCCGCGGCGAGCAGTACTTC.

This clone was observed a handful of times. This sequence may be a read error, since a much larger clone differs from it by one base. V usage is TRBV6-2 or TRBV6-3 and J usage is TRBJ2-7; TRBD2 matches at 12 bases. V gave up 0 bases and J gave up 3 bases; unmatched junction bases: 0. Germline loops: CDR1 MNHEY, CDR2 SVGEGT. The CDR3 covers 15 residues. CDR3 protein: CASSYSTSGSYEQYF. CDR3 sequence (DNA): TGTGCCAGCAGTTACTCGACTAGCGGGAGCTACGAGCAGTACTTC.

This clone was detected a few times. The chain recombines TRBV30 with TRBJ2-7; 11 bases are a match to TRBD1. V shed 3 bases and J 4 bases; nucleotides not matched to a gene: 5. The CDR3 loop spans 14 amino acids. Germline V gene data show CDR1 as GTSNPN and CDR2 as SVGIG (reference sequence). The CDR3 DNA sequence: TGTGCCTGGAGCCACGGGACAGGGGGGTACGAGCAGTACTTC. This encodes CAWSHGTGGYEQYF. Full variable domain (missing parts from reference TRBV30 and TRBJ2-7): SQTIHQWPATLVQPVGSPLSLECTVEGTSNPNLYWYRQAAGRGLQLLFYSVGIGQISSEVPQNLSASRPQDRQFILSSKKLLLSDSGFYLCAWSHGTGGYEQYFGPGTRLTVT.

V and J are TRBV7-9 and TRBJ2-5; 10 bases are shared with TRBD2. Germline V gene lookup returns CDR1 SEHNR and CDR2 FQNEAQ (reference sequence). This CDR3 region has 14 residues. With V trimmed by 5 bases and J by 5 bases, 5 bases remained unmatched. CDR3 amino acids: CASSISSGSETQYF. As DNA, the CDR3 is TGTGCCAGCAGCATCTCTAGCGGGAGTGAGACCCAGTACTTC. Full variable domain (outside the CDR3, taken from reference TRBV7-9 and TRBJ2-5): DTGVSQNPRHKITKRGQNVTFRCDPISEHNRLYWYRQTLGQGPEFLTYFQNEAQLEKSRLLSDRFSAERPKGSFSTLEIQRTEQGDSAMYLCASSISSGSETQYFGPGTRLLVL.

V and J are TRBV7-2 and TRBJ2-4; D is unresolved. Germline V lookup: CDR1 SGHTA, CDR2 FQGNSA. The CDR3 sequence is 14 residues long. The V gene lost 5 bases and the J gene lost 2 bases, with 10 bases spanning the gap. DNA of the CDR3: TGTGCCAGCAGCCCAACAACCCCCAAAAACATTCAGTACTTC. This encodes CASSPTTPKNIQYF. Using reference TRBV7-2 and TRBJ2-4 for the parts outside the CDR3, the full variable domain is GAGVSQSPSNKVTEKGKDVELRCDPISGHTALYWYRQSLGQGLEFLIYFQGNSAPDKSGLPSDRFSAERTGGSVSTLTIQRTQQEDSAVYLCASSPTTPKNIQYFGAGTRLSVL.

In its sample, this clone was seen a few times. The chain employs TRBV11-2 and TRBJ1-1; D gene ambiguous. Germline CDR1 and CDR2: SGHAT and FQNNGV. CDR3 length: 12 amino acids. The V and J ends lost 0 bases and 5 bases respectively, with 4 bases between them. CDR3 sequence reads: CASSLDGTEAFF. The CDR3, as DNA: TGTGCCAGCAGCTTAGACGGTACTGAAGCTTTCTTT.

The chain carries TRBV5-1 and TRBJ2-2; 9 bases are a match to TRBD2. Germline values: CDR1 SGHRS, CDR2 YFSETQ. V was pared by 5 bases and J by 8 bases, with 13 bases of the junction left unmatched. The CDR3 covers 16 residues. The CDR3 reads CASSPGVAGVSGELFF. CDR3 nucleotide sequence: TGCGCCAGCAGTCCCGGGGTAGCGGGAGTTTCGGGGGAGCTGTTTTTT.

The chain joins TRBV6-1 to TRBJ1-5; 9 bases agree with TRBD1. The CDR3 totals 16 residues. Germline V gene data show CDR1 as MNHNS and CDR2 as SASEGT. The V gene end was trimmed by 4 bases and the J gene end by 5 bases; junction bases not matched to a gene: 9. CDR3 residues: CASSASGTGSHQPQHF. The CDR3 region has the DNA TGTGCCAGCAGTGCCAGCGGGACAGGGAGCCATCAGCCCCAGCATTTT.

The chain has TRBV14 and TRBJ2-5; a possible D gene is TRBD2 (6 bases). This CDR3 has 15 amino acids. V was clipped by 4 bases and J by 0 bases, with 12 bases between them. Germline loops: CDR1 SGHDN, CDR2 FVKESK. In DNA, the CDR3 is TGTGCCAGCAGCCCCCGCTGGGGGGACCAAGAGACCCAGTACTTC. Translating gives CASSPRWGDQETQYF.

J is TRBJ2-7 and V is TRBV11-2, with D hard to call. The CDR3 length is 15 residues. V lost 0 bases to trimming and J lost 2 bases, with 11 bases between them. Germline CDR1 SGHAT, CDR2 FQNNGV. The CDR3 protein is CASSLERQPTYEQYF. The CDR3 coding sequence is TGTGCCAGCAGCTTAGAGAGGCAGCCGACCTACGAGCAGTACTTC.

CDR3 loop: CASSFTGGDEQYF. CDR3 DNA: TGTGCCAGCAGCTTTACAGGGGGGGACGAGCAGTACTTC. The chain links TRBV5-8 to TRBJ2-7; a possible D gene is TRBD1 (8 bases). Per the germline V gene, CDR1 is SGHTS and CDR2 is YDEGEE. Trimming removed 2 bases at V and 5 bases at J, with 11 bases between. The CDR3 has 13 amino acids.

This chain uses TRBV7-9 with TRBJ1-1; 7 bases fit TRBD1. The germline gives CDR1 SEHNR, CDR2 FQNEAQ (reference sequence). The V segment lost 5 bases and the J segment 0 bases; nucleotides outside the gene matches: 6. This CDR3 has 15 residues. This chain's CDR3 is CASSPKGTVNTEAFF. The DNA of the CDR3 is TGTGCCAGCAGCCCAAAAGGGACAGTGAACACTGAAGCTTTCTTT.

The gene calls are TRBV18 and TRBJ1-6; 7 bases match TRBD1. This CDR3 is 14 amino acids long. Per the germline V gene, CDR1 is KGHSH and CDR2 is LQKENI. The ends lost 6 bases at V and 5 bases at J; junction bases unmatched: 4. This CDR3 reads CASSPGQNNSPLHF. DNA for the CDR3: TGTGCCAGCTCGCCGGGACAGAATAATTCACCCCTCCACTTT.